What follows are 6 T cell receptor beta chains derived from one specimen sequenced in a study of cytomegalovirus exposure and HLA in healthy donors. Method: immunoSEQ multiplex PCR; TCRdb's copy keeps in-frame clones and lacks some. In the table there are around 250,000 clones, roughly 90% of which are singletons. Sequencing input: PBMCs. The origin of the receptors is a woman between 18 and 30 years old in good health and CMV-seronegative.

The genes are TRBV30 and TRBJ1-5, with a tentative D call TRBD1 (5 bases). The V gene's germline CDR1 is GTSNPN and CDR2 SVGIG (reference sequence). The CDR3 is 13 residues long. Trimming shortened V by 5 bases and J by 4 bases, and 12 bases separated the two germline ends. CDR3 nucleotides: TGTGCCTGGGGGATCAAGGGGAATCAGCCCCAGCATTTT. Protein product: CAWGIKGNQPQHF.

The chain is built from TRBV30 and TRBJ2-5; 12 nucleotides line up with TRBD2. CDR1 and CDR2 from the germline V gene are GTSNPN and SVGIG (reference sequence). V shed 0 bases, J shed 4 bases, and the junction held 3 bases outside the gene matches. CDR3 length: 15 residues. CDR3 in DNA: TGTGCCTGGAGTGTAAGACTAGCGGGGGTAGAGACCCAGTACTTC. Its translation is CAWSVRLAGVETQYF.

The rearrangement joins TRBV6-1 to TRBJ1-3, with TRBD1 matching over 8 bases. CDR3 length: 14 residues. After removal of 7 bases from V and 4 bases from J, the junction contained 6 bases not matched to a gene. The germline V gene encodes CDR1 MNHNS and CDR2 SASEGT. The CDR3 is CASNRQGWGNTIYF. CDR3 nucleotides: TGTGCCAGCAATAGACAGGGGTGGGGAAACACCATATATTTT.

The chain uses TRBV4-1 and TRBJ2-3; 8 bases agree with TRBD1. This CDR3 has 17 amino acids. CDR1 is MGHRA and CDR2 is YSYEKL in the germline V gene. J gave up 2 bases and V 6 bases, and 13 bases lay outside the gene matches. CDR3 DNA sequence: TGCGCCAGCAGTCTAACCCCGGGACAGGACCTCACAGATACGCAGTATTTT. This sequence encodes CASSLTPGQDLTDTQYF.

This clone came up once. This chain's CDR3 is CASSLSPTSRAYEQYF. CDR3 bases: TGTGCCAGCAGTTTATCACCGACTTCCAGAGCTTACGAGCAGTACTTC. V usage is TRBV27 and J usage is TRBJ2-7; D is unclear. Germline values: CDR1 MNHEY, CDR2 SMNVEV (reference sequence). The V end was cut by 0 bases, the J end by 4 bases, with 16 bases between. The CDR3 extends over 16 amino acids.

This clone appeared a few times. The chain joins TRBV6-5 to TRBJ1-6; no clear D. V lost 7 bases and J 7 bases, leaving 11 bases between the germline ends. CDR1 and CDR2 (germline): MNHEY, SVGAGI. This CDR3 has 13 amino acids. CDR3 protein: CASTTRRNSPLHF. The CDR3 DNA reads TGTGCCAGCACGACTCGTCGGAATTCACCCCTCCACTTT.